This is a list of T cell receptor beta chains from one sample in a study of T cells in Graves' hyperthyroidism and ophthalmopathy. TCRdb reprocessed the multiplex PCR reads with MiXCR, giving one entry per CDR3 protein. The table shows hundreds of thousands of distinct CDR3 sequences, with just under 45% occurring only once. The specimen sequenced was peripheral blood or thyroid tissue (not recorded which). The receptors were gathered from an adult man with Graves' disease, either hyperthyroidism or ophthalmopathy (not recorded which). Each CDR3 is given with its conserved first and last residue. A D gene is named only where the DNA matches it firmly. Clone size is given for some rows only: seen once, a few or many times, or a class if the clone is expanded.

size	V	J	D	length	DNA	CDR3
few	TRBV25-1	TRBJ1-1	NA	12	TGTGCCAGCAGTGAAAACGGCAGGGAAGCTTTCTTT	CASSENGREAFF
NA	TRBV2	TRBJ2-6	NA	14	TGTGCCATCATGCCAGGGTCTGGGGCCAACGTCCTGACTTTC	CAIMPGSGANVLTF
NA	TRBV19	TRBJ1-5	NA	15	TGTGCCAGTAGTATAGGCGGAGGGGTTGGACAGCCCCAGCATTTT	CASSIGGGVGQPQHF
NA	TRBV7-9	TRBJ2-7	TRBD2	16	TGTGCCAGCAGCCAAGCCTCGACTAGCGGGACCTACGAGCAGTACTTC	CASSQASTSGTYEQYF
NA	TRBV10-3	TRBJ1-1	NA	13	TGTGCCAGCAGTTTATCGACAGGTATTGAAGCTTTCTTT	CASSLSTGIEAFF
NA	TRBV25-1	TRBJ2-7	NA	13	TGTGCCAGCACTGGACGAGATCCCTACGAGCAGTACTTC	CASTGRDPYEQYF
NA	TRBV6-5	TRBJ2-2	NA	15	TGTGCCAGCAAGCAGCCACGGCCCAACACCGGGGAGCTGTTTTTT	CASKQPRPNTGELFF
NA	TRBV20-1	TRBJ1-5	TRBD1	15	TGCAGTGCTAGACCTATGACAGGGTGGAATCAGCCCCAGCATTTT	CSARPMTGWNQPQHF
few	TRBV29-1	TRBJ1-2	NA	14	TGCAGCGTTGAAGATTCGAACAGGAGGGGTGGCTACACCTTC	CSVEDSNRRGGYTF
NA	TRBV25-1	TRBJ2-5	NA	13	TGTGCCAGCAGTGATGCCGCTAGGGAGACCCAGTACTTC	CASSDAARETQYF
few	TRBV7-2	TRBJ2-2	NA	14	TGTGCCAGCAGCTTGGACGGTCTCACCGGGGAGCTGTTTTTT	CASSLDGLTGELFF
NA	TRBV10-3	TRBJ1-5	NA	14	TGTGCCATCAGCCCGGGACCGGGCAATCAGCCCCAGCATTTT	CAISPGPGNQPQHF
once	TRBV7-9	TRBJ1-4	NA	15	TGTGCCAGCAGCGCCGGGGCCCGGGGCGGCGAAAAACTGTTTTTT	CASSAGARGGEKLFF
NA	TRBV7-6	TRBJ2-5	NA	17	TGTGCCAGCAGCTTGACCGAACCGGAGGGCCGCGAAGAGACCCAGTACTTC	CASSLTEPEGREETQYF
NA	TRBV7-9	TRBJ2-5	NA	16	TGTGCCAGCAGCTTAAAGACCACCCCCAGACGGGAGACCCAGTACTTC	CASSLKTTPRRETQYF
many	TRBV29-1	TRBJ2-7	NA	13	TGCAGCGTTGGATACGGGACGGCAGTCGAGCAGTACTTC	CSVGYGTAVEQYF
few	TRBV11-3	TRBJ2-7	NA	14	TGTGCCAGCAGCCGGACAGGAGGGGTATACGAGCAGTACTTC	CASSRTGGVYEQYF
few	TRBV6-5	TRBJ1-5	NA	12	TGTGCCAGCACCTCCCCGAGGGAGCCCCAGCATTTT	CASTSPREPQHF
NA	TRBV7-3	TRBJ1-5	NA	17	TGTGCCAGCAGCTTAACCTTAGCGGGGGGCATGAATCAGCCCCAGCATTTT	CASSLTLAGGMNQPQHF
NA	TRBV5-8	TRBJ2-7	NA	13	TGTGCCAGCAGGTTAGTCCAGTATCGCGAGCAGTACTTC	CASRLVQYREQYF
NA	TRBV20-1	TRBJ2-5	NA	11	TGCAGTGCTAGAGATTTTGAGACCCAGTACTTC	CSARDFETQYF
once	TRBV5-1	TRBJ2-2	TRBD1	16	TGCGCCAGCAGCTTTGGGACAGCTGGAAACACCGGGGAGCTGTTTTTT	CASSFGTAGNTGELFF
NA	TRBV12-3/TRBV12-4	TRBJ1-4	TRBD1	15	TGTGCCAGCAGACGGGACAGCTCAACTAATCAAAAACTGTTTTTT	CASRRDSSTNQKLFF
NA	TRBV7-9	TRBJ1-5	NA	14	TGTGCCAGCAGTCAGACAGGAAGCAATCAGCCCCGGCATTTT	CASSQTGSNQPRHF
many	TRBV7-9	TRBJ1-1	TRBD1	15	TGTGCCAGCAGCTCATGGACAGGGAGGAACACTGAAGCTTTCTTT	CASSSWTGRNTEAFF